This T cell receptor (beta chain) was sequenced in a study of shared clonotypes between healthy human individuals. Here immunoSEQ multiplex PCR was the method, and the copy in TCRdb shows in-frame clones only, minus some. The table shows 2,500,000 or so clones, with 93% occurring only once. Per the germline V gene, CDR1 is KGHSH and CDR2 is LQKENI. V lost 6 bases and J 0 bases, leaving 20 bases between the germline ends. The CDR3 loop spans 17 amino acids. The sample comprised naive CD4+ T cells from PBMCs. Subset indicated: CD45RA+ positively selected. The chain is built from TRBV18 and TRBJ1-1; tentative D call: TRBD1 (5 bases). The sequence came from a man between 18 and 35 years old in good health. Some clones in this sample may be carry-over from other donors' samples. CDR3 region: CASSTREVRGMNTEAFF. The DNA for the CDR3 is TGTGCCAGCTCTACCAGGGAGGTAAGGGGAATGAACACTGAAGCTTTCTTT.